Below, one TCR beta chain is given with its context. As yet, its antigen is unknown. The beta constant-region primer was an equimolar mix of two oligonucleotides covering TRBC1 and TRBC2. Nested alpha and beta constant-region primers with the SP2 primer drove four PCR rounds on ligated cDNA. TCRdb itself ran the UMI-ligation and nested PCR reads through MiXCR, one entry per CDR3 protein. Of 80,000 or so distinct CDR3 sequences in the sample, 9% to 9.5% are singletons; the top ten hold 0.95% to 1.5%. The sample is drawn from a study of naive and memory T cell subsets. The study, taken as a whole, reports: Naive and memory repertoire findings lacked a ground truth for validation.

Trimming shortened V by 7 bases and J by 4 bases, and 21 bases separated the two germline ends. Germline CDR1 and CDR2: SQVTM and ANQGSEA. The length of the CDR3 is 15 residues. The gene calls are TRBV29-1 and TRBJ2-3; no clear D gene. The clonotype comes from a human donor in good health. The sequencing input was naive CD8+ T cells from blood. The CDR3, as DNA: TGCAGCGCCGACGACTTGGATAAGAGCGCAGATACGCAGTATTTT. Its protein is CSADDLDKSADTQYF.